This is a list of T cell receptor beta chains from one sample in a study of T-cell reconstitution after alpha-beta-depleted transplantation in children. TCRdb passed the PCR reads through MiXCR, listing each CDR3 protein once. The data show approximately 1,000,000 distinct CDR3 sequences, about 29% seen once. This material consisted of PBMCs, mostly from graft donor cells, taken 360 days after TCRalphabeta/CD19-depleted stem cell transplant. These receptors all come from a boy in the first two years of life who had a stem cell transplant for SCID, so the T cells may come from the graft donor. CDR3s include the opening cysteine and the closing phenylalanine or tryptophan. A D gene is named only where the DNA matches it firmly. Expanded clones are given a class, and other clones once, few, many or no size at all.

j_gene: TRBJ2-5
d_gene: TRBD2
abundance: NA
v_gene: TRBV12-3/TRBV12-4
len: 14
CDR3aa: CASSFVQRGGVQYF
CDR3nt: TGTGCCAGCAGTTTCGTCCAGCGGGGGGGAGTCCAGTACTTC

j_gene: TRBJ2-3
d_gene: NA
abundance: many
v_gene: TRBV12-3/TRBV12-4
len: 13
CDR3aa: CASIESTMDTQYF
CDR3nt: TGTGCCAGTATTGAATCGACAATGGATACGCAGTATTTT

j_gene: TRBJ2-7
d_gene: TRBD1
abundance: NA
v_gene: TRBV29-1
len: 13
CDR3aa: CSVAAGQEVEQYF
CDR3nt: TGCAGCGTTGCCGCGGGACAGGAAGTCGAGCAGTACTTC

j_gene: TRBJ2-1
d_gene: NA
abundance: NA
v_gene: TRBV28
len: 12
CDR3aa: CASSPQGFEQFF
CDR3nt: TGTGCCAGCAGTCCACAGGGTTTCGAGCAGTTCTTC

j_gene: TRBJ2-4
d_gene: NA
abundance: few
v_gene: TRBV27
len: 13
CDR3aa: CASSGDKGNIQYF
CDR3nt: TGTGCCAGCAGTGGCGACAAAGGGAACATTCAGTACTTC

j_gene: TRBJ1-5
d_gene: TRBD1
abundance: NA
v_gene: TRBV12-3/TRBV12-4
len: 14
CDR3aa: CASSPGTDNQPQHF
CDR3nt: TGTGCCAGCAGCCCGGGGACAGATAATCAGCCCCAGCATTTT

j_gene: TRBJ2-1
d_gene: TRBD1
abundance: few
v_gene: TRBV29-1
len: 17
CDR3aa: CSVGTRIGGQGNNEQFF
CDR3nt: TGCAGCGTTGGGACCCGCATTGGGGGACAGGGTAACAATGAGCAGTTCTTC

j_gene: TRBJ2-1
d_gene: NA
abundance: few
v_gene: TRBV29-1
len: 10
CDR3aa: CSGVYNEQFF
CDR3nt: TGCAGCGGGGTCTACAATGAGCAGTTCTTC

j_gene: TRBJ2-1
d_gene: TRBD1
abundance: NA
v_gene: TRBV19
len: 16
CDR3aa: CASSEMGTGTPNEQFF
CDR3nt: TGTGCCAGTAGCGAGATGGGGACAGGGACTCCCAATGAGCAGTTCTTC

j_gene: TRBJ1-1
d_gene: TRBD1
abundance: once
v_gene: TRBV19
len: 15
CDR3aa: CASSSATGGDSEAFF
CDR3nt: TGTGCCAGTAGTAGTGCGACAGGGGGCGATTCTGAAGCTTTCTTT

j_gene: TRBJ1-5
d_gene: NA
abundance: few
v_gene: TRBV5-5
len: 14
CDR3aa: CASSLVPINQPQHF
CDR3nt: TGTGCCAGCAGCTTGGTTCCAATTAATCAGCCCCAGCATTTT

j_gene: TRBJ2-5
d_gene: NA
abundance: NA
v_gene: TRBV14
len: 13
CDR3aa: CASSHGNQETQYF
CDR3nt: TGTGCCAGCAGCCACGGTAACCAAGAGACCCAGTACTTC

j_gene: TRBJ1-1
d_gene: NA
abundance: few
v_gene: TRBV15
len: 15
CDR3aa: CATSRDRGKVVLAFF
CDR3nt: TGTGCCACCAGCAGAGATCGGGGGAAAGTTGTGTTAGCTTTCTTT

j_gene: TRBJ2-7
d_gene: NA
abundance: few
v_gene: TRBV20-1
len: 15
CDR3aa: CSARGGLTGPGEQYF
CDR3nt: TGCAGTGCTAGAGGCGGGCTCACCGGTCCTGGCGAGCAGTACTTC

j_gene: TRBJ2-1
d_gene: TRBD2
abundance: few
v_gene: TRBV5-1
len: 18
CDR3aa: CASSPGTSGGGSYNEQFF
CDR3nt: TGCGCCAGCAGTCCAGGGACTAGCGGGGGGGGCTCCTACAATGAGCAGTTCTTC

j_gene: TRBJ2-3
d_gene: TRBD1
abundance: NA
v_gene: TRBV12-3/TRBV12-4
len: 16
CDR3aa: CASSPGTGARTDTQYF
CDR3nt: TGTGCCAGCAGCCCCGGGACAGGGGCCAGGACAGATACGCAGTATTTT

j_gene: TRBJ2-5
d_gene: NA
abundance: few
v_gene: TRBV6-5
len: 14
CDR3aa: CASSFADGQETQYF
CDR3nt: TGTGCCAGCAGTTTCGCCGACGGACAAGAGACCCAGTACTTC

j_gene: TRBJ1-1
d_gene: NA
abundance: NA
v_gene: TRBV18
len: 15
CDR3aa: CASSPSQIPGTEAFF
CDR3nt: TGTGCCAGCTCACCGTCCCAGATACCGGGTACTGAAGCTTTCTTT

j_gene: TRBJ2-5
d_gene: TRBD1
abundance: NA
v_gene: TRBV20-1
len: 12
CDR3aa: CSAPQGEETQYF
CDR3nt: TGCAGTGCTCCTCAGGGGGAGGAGACCCAGTACTTC

j_gene: TRBJ2-3
d_gene: NA
abundance: few
v_gene: TRBV10-2
len: 13
CDR3aa: CASRVLKTDTQYF
CDR3nt: TGCGCCAGCAGGGTACTAAAGACAGATACGCAGTATTTT

j_gene: TRBJ2-2
d_gene: TRBD2
abundance: NA
v_gene: TRBV12-3/TRBV12-4
len: 14
CDR3aa: CASSPAGGPGELFF
CDR3nt: TGTGCCAGCAGCCCAGCGGGGGGGCCCGGGGAGCTGTTTTTT

j_gene: TRBJ2-2
d_gene: TRBD2
abundance: NA
v_gene: TRBV5-1
len: 16
CDR3aa: CASSFPGLPNTGELFF
CDR3nt: TGCGCCAGCAGCTTCCCGGGACTACCGAACACCGGGGAGCTGTTTTTT

j_gene: TRBJ2-1
d_gene: NA
abundance: few
v_gene: TRBV4-2
len: 14
CDR3aa: CASSQVTGSDEQFF
CDR3nt: TGTGCCAGCAGCCAAGTAACGGGATCGGATGAGCAGTTCTTC

j_gene: TRBJ2-5
d_gene: NA
abundance: few
v_gene: TRBV24-1
len: 16
CDR3aa: CATSDPLGPGGETQYF
CDR3nt: TGTGCCACCAGTGATCCCTTGGGTCCAGGAGGGGAGACCCAGTACTTC

j_gene: TRBJ1-1
d_gene: NA
abundance: NA
v_gene: TRBV20-1
len: 16
CDR3aa: CSARGVDGFGKGEAFF
CDR3nt: TGCAGTGCTAGGGGGGTCGATGGGTTCGGTAAAGGTGAAGCTTTCTTT

j_gene: TRBJ1-1
d_gene: NA
abundance: NA
v_gene: TRBV29-1
len: 12
CDR3aa: CSVEAGAGEAFF
CDR3nt: TGCAGCGTTGAGGCCGGGGCAGGTGAAGCTTTCTTT

j_gene: TRBJ2-1
d_gene: TRBD2
abundance: NA
v_gene: TRBV9
len: 16
CDR3aa: CASSDPGTSGAHKQFF
CDR3nt: TGTGCCAGCAGCGACCCCGGGACTAGCGGGGCACATAAGCAGTTCTTC

j_gene: TRBJ1-1
d_gene: NA
abundance: NA
v_gene: TRBV7-2
len: 12
CDR3aa: CASSFRSAEAFF
CDR3nt: TGTGCCAGCAGCTTCAGGTCGGCTGAAGCTTTCTTT

j_gene: TRBJ2-1
d_gene: TRBD1
abundance: few
v_gene: TRBV7-9
len: 16
CDR3aa: CASSPPEGASYNEQFF
CDR3nt: TGTGCCAGCAGCCCACCCGAGGGGGCCTCCTACAATGAGCAGTTCTTC

j_gene: TRBJ2-7
d_gene: TRBD1
abundance: few
v_gene: TRBV5-1
len: 15
CDR3aa: CASFDPGQGIYEQYF
CDR3nt: TGCGCCAGCTTCGATCCGGGACAGGGGATTTACGAGCAGTACTTC

j_gene: TRBJ1-5
d_gene: NA
abundance: NA
v_gene: TRBV20-1
len: 15
CDR3aa: CSARSLDSSNQPQHF
CDR3nt: TGCAGTGCTCGCTCCTTGGACAGTAGCAATCAGCCCCAGCATTTT

j_gene: TRBJ2-1
d_gene: TRBD2
abundance: NA
v_gene: TRBV5-1
len: 17
CDR3aa: CASSLANSPSGGEEQFF
CDR3nt: TGCGCCAGCAGCTTGGCCAATTCGCCTAGCGGGGGAGAGGAGCAGTTCTTC

j_gene: TRBJ1-1
d_gene: TRBD1
abundance: NA
v_gene: TRBV11-2
len: 14
CDR3aa: CASTSFGTAVEAFF
CDR3nt: TGTGCCAGCACCTCTTTTGGGACAGCGGTGGAAGCTTTCTTT

j_gene: TRBJ2-1
d_gene: NA
abundance: NA
v_gene: TRBV12-3/TRBV12-4
len: 13
CDR3aa: CASSHGTYNEQFF
CDR3nt: TGTGCCAGCAGCCACGGCACCTACAATGAGCAGTTCTTC

j_gene: TRBJ2-7
d_gene: TRBD1
abundance: NA
v_gene: TRBV12-3/TRBV12-4
len: 14
CDR3aa: CASSTGTGGHEQYF
CDR3nt: TGTGCCAGCAGCACCGGGACAGGGGGCCACGAGCAGTACTTC

j_gene: TRBJ2-3
d_gene: TRBD2
abundance: few
v_gene: TRBV4-2
len: 14
CDR3aa: CASSHGLAADTQYF
CDR3nt: TGTGCCAGCAGCCACGGACTAGCTGCAGATACGCAGTATTTT

j_gene: TRBJ2-3
d_gene: TRBD2
abundance: NA
v_gene: TRBV3-1
len: 18
CDR3aa: CASSPGLAGGPMVDTQYF
CDR3nt: TGTGCCAGCAGCCCGGGACTAGCGGGGGGGCCCATGGTGGATACGCAGTATTTT

j_gene: TRBJ2-1
d_gene: TRBD2
abundance: NA
v_gene: TRBV6-1
len: 18
CDR3aa: CASSIKGGAGFSYNEQFF
CDR3nt: TGTGCCAGCAGTATTAAAGGCGGAGCGGGGTTCTCCTACAATGAGCAGTTCTTC

j_gene: TRBJ2-1
d_gene: NA
abundance: NA
v_gene: TRBV5-5
len: 13
CDR3aa: CASSFPGRNEQFF
CDR3nt: TGTGCCAGCAGCTTTCCTGGGCGCAATGAGCAGTTCTTC

j_gene: TRBJ2-3
d_gene: TRBD2
abundance: NA
v_gene: TRBV4-3
len: 19
CDR3aa: CASSQVGLARPTHTDTQYF
CDR3nt: TGCGCCAGCAGCCAAGTAGGACTAGCCCGTCCCACACACACAGATACGCAGTATTTT

j_gene: TRBJ2-5
d_gene: NA
abundance: NA
v_gene: TRBV11-2
len: 14
CDR3aa: CASSLGREAETQYF
CDR3nt: TGTGCCAGCAGCCTTGGAAGGGAAGCGGAGACCCAGTACTTC

j_gene: TRBJ1-5
d_gene: NA
abundance: NA
v_gene: TRBV28
len: 13
CDR3aa: CALKGFGNQPQHF
CDR3nt: TGTGCCTTGAAGGGTTTTGGAAATCAGCCCCAGCATTTT

j_gene: TRBJ2-3
d_gene: NA
abundance: once
v_gene: TRBV18
len: 13
CDR3aa: CASSPPGPDTQYF
CDR3nt: TGTGCCAGCTCACCACCGGGCCCAGATACGCAGTATTTT

j_gene: TRBJ2-3
d_gene: TRBD2
abundance: NA
v_gene: TRBV4-1
len: 18
CDR3aa: CASSHPEGRGGRGDTQYF
CDR3nt: TGCGCCAGCAGCCACCCGGAGGGGCGGGGGGGCAGAGGAGATACGCAGTATTTT

j_gene: TRBJ2-3
d_gene: NA
abundance: NA
v_gene: TRBV10-3
len: 16
CDR3aa: CAIRPNSVRGLDTQYF
CDR3nt: TGTGCCATCAGGCCTAACTCGGTGAGGGGCCTTGATACGCAGTATTTT

j_gene: TRBJ1-3
d_gene: NA
abundance: NA
v_gene: TRBV18
len: 17
CDR3aa: CASSPLNREFSGNTIYF
CDR3nt: TGTGCCAGCTCACCACTCAACAGGGAATTCTCTGGAAACACCATATATTTT